This T cell receptor beta chain was profiled in a study of T cells in narcolepsy. Turning to the study itself: Donors had narcolepsy type 1 or type 2, or were healthy controls.

Findings of the study overall: Autoreactive clonotypes reportedly recurred in blood of same and different patients, not controls.

Repertoires were generated with immunoSEQ multiplex PCR, while TCRdb's copy carries only in-frame clones and drops some. This table has 23,000 or so clones, almost 85% appearing once. Points on this clone: The antigen is unknown.

The V and J ends lost 2 bases and 7 bases respectively, with 11 bases between them. This CDR3 has 12 residues. Germline CDR1 reads SQVTM; CDR2 reads ANQGSEA. The sequence was collected from a human donor with narcolepsy. V usage is TRBV29-1 and J usage is TRBJ2-5, with D perhaps assigned TRBD1 or TRBD2 (5 bases each). Sequencing was done on a sample of CD45RA- memory CD4+ T cells from PBMCs. CDR3 residues: CSVESFGGTQYF. The CDR3 bases are TGCAGCGTTGAAAGCTTTGGGGGGACCCAGTACTTC.